Each of the 6 T cell receptor beta chains below was sequenced from the same sample in a study of sequential checkpoint blockade in melanoma. Libraries were prepared by immunoSEQ multiplex PCR; TCRdb keeps only in-frame clonotypes and omits some of them. The sample holds about 20,000 clones; just under 75% are singletons and the top ten take 21%. Treatment meaning: randomized to nivolumab then ipilimumab (arm A) or the reverse (arm B). This specimen consisted of CD8+ T cells sorted from blood (inferred from file names), obtained from a patient given nivolumab and ipilimumab in sequence. The receptors come from a human donor with melanoma.

This chain uses TRBV9 with TRBJ1-2; D might be TRBD1 (6 bases). With 3 bases removed from V and 5 bases from J, the gap between germline ends came to 14 bases. CDR1 and CDR2 from the germline V gene are SGDLS and YYNGEE. The CDR3 is made up of 14 amino acids. The CDR3 sequence: CASSGPTGVYGYTF. The CDR3 nucleotides read TGTGCCAGCAGCGGTCCGACAGGAGTTTATGGCTACACCTTC.

This rearrangement joins TRBV7-9 to TRBJ2-7, with 8 bases that match TRBD2. The length of the CDR3 is 13 residues. The V gene's germline CDR1 is SEHNR and CDR2 FQNEAQ (reference sequence). The V gene end was trimmed by 5 bases and the J gene end by 7 bases; junction bases not matched to a gene: 7. DNA for the CDR3: TGTGCCAGCAGCCCGGGGGGGATTTGGGAGCAGTACTTC. This translates into CASSPGGIWEQYF.

V is TRBV7-9 and J is TRBJ1-4; D call uncertain. Germline CDR1 SEHNR, CDR2 FQNEAQ (reference sequence). V lost 10 bases, J lost 8 bases, and 17 bases lay in between. The CDR3 spans 13 residues. CDR3 bases: TGTGCCACCCAATCACTCTTTAGCGAAAAACTGTTTTTT. It codes for CATQSLFSEKLFF.

This clone has a handful of counts. This chain uses TRBV9 with TRBJ2-7, with D maybe TRBD1 (7 bases). This CDR3 is 14 amino acids long. Germline V gene sequence: CDR1 SGDLS, CDR2 YYNGEE. V was trimmed by 5 bases and J by 3 bases, leaving 15 bases between them. As DNA, the CDR3 is TGTGCCAGCAGTTTCGGGGGACAGAACTACGAGCAGTACTTC. Protein: CASSFGGQNYEQYF.

With respect to this clone: At one boundary the junction diverges from the germline segment, which might be a read error. The J gene is TRBJ1-5, the V gene TRBV5-8; D might be TRBD1 (5 bases). From germline, CDR1 is SGHTS and CDR2 YDEGEE. The CDR3 runs 13 residues. The CDR3 spells CASSSGQGQLQHF. Written as DNA, the CDR3 is TGTGCCAGCAGCTCGGGTCAGGGCCAGCTCCAGCATTTT. Full variable domain (rest looked up from reference TRBV5-8 and TRBJ1-5): EAGVTQSPTHLIKTRGQQATLRCSPISGHTSVYWYQQALGLGLQFLLWYDEGEERNRGNFPPRFSGRQFPNYSSELNVNALELEDSALYLCASSSGQGQLQHFGDGTRLSIL.

The chain carries TRBV29-1 and TRBJ2-7, with 12 bases that match TRBD2. The V segment lost 4 bases and the J segment 4 bases; nucleotides outside the gene matches: 2. The CDR3 length is 13 residues. Germline CDR1 SQVTM, CDR2 ANQGSEA. The CDR3 protein is CSVGTSGTYEQYF. The CDR3 DNA reads as TGCAGCGTTGGGACTAGCGGGACTTACGAGCAGTACTTC.